These 16 T cell receptor beta chains were sequenced from one sample in a study of T cells after posttransplantation cyclophosphamide. Profiled with immunoSEQ multiplex PCR; TCRdb holds only in-frame clones, not every one. Listed here are roughly 41,000 clones without any singletons, the top ten holding about 6.2%. Sequenced: PBMCs. The receptors were sampled from a man between 25 and 39 years old in good health and a related stem cell transplant donor.

This clone was counted many times. This chain connects TRBV5-1 to TRBJ1-4; no definite D call. The CDR3 has 16 residues. The germline V gene encodes CDR1 SGHRS and CDR2 YFSETQ. V lost 0 bases, J lost 6 bases, and 15 bases lay in between. Here the CDR3 reads CASSLAKGAGDEKLFF. In DNA form, the CDR3 reads TGCGCCAGCAGCTTGGCCAAGGGCGCGGGAGATGAAAAACTGTTTTTT.

The sample holds many counts of this clone. This sequence joins TRBV4-1 and TRBJ2-7; 9 bases are a match to TRBD1. J was trimmed by 11 bases and V by 5 bases; bases with no gene match: 16. There are 15 residues in the CDR3. CDR1 and CDR2 from the germline V gene are MGHRA and YSYEKL. In nucleotides, the CDR3 is TGCGCCAGCAGCGGTACTGCAGGACAGGGGACGGTAGAGTACTTC. Amino acid sequence: CASSGTAGQGTVEYF.

This clone has ten or more counts. The V call is TRBV6-1, the J call TRBJ1-6, with D possibly TRBD1 on 5 matching bases. The ends were cut back, 2 bases at V and 5 bases at J, with 19 bases in the middle. Germline V lookup: CDR1 MNHNS, CDR2 SASEGT. The CDR3 contains 18 residues. The CDR3 DNA sequence: TGTGCCAGCAGTGAATCTGCGGCTAGAGGGGCCCATAATTCACCCCTCCACTTT. Its translation: CASSESAARGAHNSPLHF.

This rearrangement joins TRBV6-5 to TRBJ2-5; 8 nucleotides match TRBD1. V lost 0 bases to trimming and J lost 5 bases; unmatched junction nucleotides: 8. Germline lookup yields CDR1 MNHEY and CDR2 SVGAGI. CDR3 length: 16 amino acids. CDR3 nucleotides: TGTGCCAGCAGTTACTCGTCAACAGGGGGTCCGGAGACCCAGTACTTC. Amino acids: CASSYSSTGGPETQYF.

This clone has at least ten counts. J is TRBJ2-5 and V is TRBV6-5; a possible D gene is TRBD2 (5 bases). The V gene lost 3 bases and the J gene lost 3 bases, with 11 bases spanning the gap. The CDR3 sequence is 14 residues long. Germline V gene sequence: CDR1 MNHEY, CDR2 SVGAGI. CDR3 region: CASSYGVGEETQYF. The CDR3 region has the DNA TGTGCCAGCAGTTATGGAGTCGGGGAAGAGACCCAGTACTTC.

This clone was counted ten times or more. The chain employs TRBV6-1 and TRBJ2-6, with TRBD2 identical over 7 bases. Germline CDR1 reads MNHNS; CDR2 reads SASEGT. The CDR3 is made up of 17 amino acids. Trimming cost V 1 base and J 2 bases; bases outside gene matches: 5. This CDR3 reads CASSEVAGETGANVLTF. CDR3 in DNA: TGTGCCAGCAGTGAAGTGGCGGGGGAGACTGGGGCCAACGTCCTGACTTTC.

The table lists this clone with many counts. The chain uses TRBV6-1 and TRBJ1-4; 7 bases match TRBD1. Germline CDR1 reads MNHNS; CDR2 reads SASEGT. The V gene end was trimmed by 0 bases and the J gene end by 7 bases; junction bases not matched to a gene: 8. The CDR3 sequence is 16 residues long. The CDR3 is CASSEAVWTGSEKLFF. CDR3 in DNA: TGTGCCAGCAGTGAAGCTGTGTGGACAGGCTCTGAAAAACTGTTTTTT.

This clone appeared a few times. The chain couples TRBV9 to TRBJ1-3, with D possibly matching TRBD1 (5 bases). Deletions cut 0 bases from V and 0 bases from J, with 7 bases between. CDR1 is SGDLS and CDR2 is YYNGEE in the germline V gene. CDR3 length equals 15 residues. This CDR3 is CASSVGQGSGNTIYF. The CDR3 DNA sequence: TGTGCCAGCAGCGTAGGGCAGGGCTCTGGAAACACCATATATTTT.

In its sample, this clone was seen many times. The J gene is TRBJ2-7, the V gene TRBV28; maybe TRBD1 (5 bases). Germline-derived CDR1 and CDR2 are MDHEN and SYDVKM. V dropped 7 bases and J dropped 3 bases, with 16 bases sitting between them. CDR3 length equals 14 residues. The CDR3 sequence is CASTSLLDIYEQYF. The CDR3 DNA reads TGTGCCAGCACCTCTTTATTGGACATCTACGAGCAGTACTTC.

In this sample, this clone turned up many times. The CDR3 region is CASSDRTGDEKLFF. Here the CDR3 DNA reads TGTGCCAGCAGTGATCGAACAGGCGACGAAAAACTGTTTTTT. This chain links TRBV2 with TRBJ1-4, with TRBD1 as a possible D gene (5 bases). CDR1 SNHLY and CDR2 FYNNEI come from the germline V gene. This CDR3 is built from 14 residues. V gave up 3 bases and J gave up 8 bases, with 13 bases separating them.

This clone was detected many times. The chain uses TRBV9 and TRBJ1-4, with 8 bases that match TRBD1. The germline gives CDR1 SGDLS, CDR2 YYNGEE. V trimming: 1 base; J trimming: 7 bases; junction bases outside the gene matches: 6. The CDR3 is 15 residues long. The CDR3 bases are TGTGCCAGCAGCGTAACCCCGGACAGGGTTGAAAAACTGTTTTTT. It specifies CASSVTPDRVEKLFF. The full variable domain, its missing parts supplied by reference TRBV9 and TRBJ1-4, is DSGVTQTPKHLITATGQRVTLRCSPRSGDLSVYWYQQSLDQGLQFLIQYYNGEERAKGNILERFSAQQFPDLHSELNLSSLELGDSALYFCASSVTPDRVEKLFFGSGTQLSVL.

This clone was observed at least ten times. V usage is TRBV9 and J usage is TRBJ2-2; D is possibly TRBD2 (7 bases). Per germline, CDR1 SGDLS and CDR2 YYNGEE. The V end lost 1 base, the J end lost 3 bases, and 13 bases lay between the germline ends. CDR3 length equals 16 residues. CDR3: CASSVREGGDTGELFF. The CDR3 DNA follows: TGTGCCAGCAGCGTAAGAGAAGGGGGGGACACCGGGGAGCTGTTTTTT.

This clone was found many times. The chain is built from TRBV5-1 and TRBJ2-1, with TRBD2 matching over 12 bases. Germline V gives CDR1 SGHRS, CDR2 YFSETQ. There are 17 residues in the CDR3. The V segment lost 2 bases and the J segment 8 bases; nucleotides outside the gene matches: 11. This CDR3 is CASSFRLAGALDHEQFF. As DNA, the CDR3 is TGCGCCAGCAGCTTCAGACTAGCGGGGGCCCTAGACCATGAGCAGTTCTTC.

This clone appeared many times. The genes are TRBV7-2 and TRBJ2-7; 11 bases agree with TRBD2. In germline, CDR1 is SGHTA, CDR2 FQGNSA. V shed 3 bases, J shed 5 bases, and the junction held 3 bases outside the gene matches. This CDR3 spans 14 amino acids. The chain's CDR3 is CASSFSGGADEQYF. CDR3 nucleotides: TGTGCCAGCAGCTTTAGCGGGGGGGCGGACGAGCAGTACTTC.

This clone was detected only a few times. The V call is TRBV5-6, the J call TRBJ2-7, with D unresolved. The V gene lost 5 bases and the J gene lost 4 bases, with 7 bases spanning the gap. Germline CDR1 and CDR2: SGHDT and YYEEEE. The CDR3 runs 11 residues. CDR3 nucleotide sequence: TGTGCCAGCAGTCAGAGTTACGAGCAGTACTTC. This codes for CASSQSYEQYF.

In this sample, this clone turned up many times. The V and J genes are TRBV10-2 and TRBJ2-7; a possible D gene is TRBD2 (6 bases). This CDR3 is 12 amino acids long. Germline V gives CDR1 WSHSY, CDR2 SAAADI. V was cut by 7 bases and J by 5 bases, with 12 bases left in between. CDR3 coding DNA: TGCGCCAGCACGGAGGGGAGGAACGAGCAGTACTTC. Amino acid sequence: CASTEGRNEQYF.